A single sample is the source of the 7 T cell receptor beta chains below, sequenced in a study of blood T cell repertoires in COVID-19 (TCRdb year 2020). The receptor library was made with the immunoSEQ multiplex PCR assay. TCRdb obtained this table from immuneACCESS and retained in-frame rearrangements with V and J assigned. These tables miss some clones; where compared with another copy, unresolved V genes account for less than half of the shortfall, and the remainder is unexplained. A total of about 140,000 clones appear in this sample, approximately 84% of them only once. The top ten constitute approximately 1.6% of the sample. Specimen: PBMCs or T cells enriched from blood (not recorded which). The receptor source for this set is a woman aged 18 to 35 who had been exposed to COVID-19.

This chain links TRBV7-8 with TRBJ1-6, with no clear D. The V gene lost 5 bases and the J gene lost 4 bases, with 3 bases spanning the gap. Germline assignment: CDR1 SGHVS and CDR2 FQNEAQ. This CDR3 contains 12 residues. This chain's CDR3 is CASSPYNSPLHF. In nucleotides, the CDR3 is TGTGCCAGCAGCCCTTATAATTCACCCCTCCACTTT. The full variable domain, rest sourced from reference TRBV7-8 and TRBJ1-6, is GAGVSQSPRYKVAKRGQDVALRCDPISGHVSLFWYQQALGQGPEFLTYFQNEAQLDKSGLPSDRFFAERPEGSVSTLKIQRTQQEDSAVYLCASSPYNSPLHFGNGTRLTVT.

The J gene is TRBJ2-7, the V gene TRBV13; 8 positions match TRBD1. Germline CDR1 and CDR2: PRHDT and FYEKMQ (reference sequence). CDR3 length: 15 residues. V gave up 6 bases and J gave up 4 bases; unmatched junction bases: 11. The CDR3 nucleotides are TGTGCCAGCAGTCCCCCGGGACAGGCGGTTTACGAGCAGTACTTC. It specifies CASSPPGQAVYEQYF.

CDR3 in amino acids: CASSPRTGGIQTNEKLFF. For the CDR3, the DNA is TGCGCCAGCAGCCCTAGGACAGGGGGAATTCAAACTAATGAAAAACTGTTTTTT. The genes are TRBV4-3 and TRBJ1-4; TRBD1 aligns across 10 bases. The CDR3 is 18 residues long. V gave up 4 bases and J gave up 1 base; unmatched junction bases: 9. Germline CDR1 and CDR2: LGHNA and YSLEER.

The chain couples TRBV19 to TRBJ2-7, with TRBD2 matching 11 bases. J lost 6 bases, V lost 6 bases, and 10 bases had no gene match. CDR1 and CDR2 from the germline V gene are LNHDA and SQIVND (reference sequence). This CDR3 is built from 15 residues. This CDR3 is CASSDTGTSGVEQYF. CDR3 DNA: TGTGCCAGTAGCGATACCGGGACTAGCGGAGTCGAGCAGTACTTC.

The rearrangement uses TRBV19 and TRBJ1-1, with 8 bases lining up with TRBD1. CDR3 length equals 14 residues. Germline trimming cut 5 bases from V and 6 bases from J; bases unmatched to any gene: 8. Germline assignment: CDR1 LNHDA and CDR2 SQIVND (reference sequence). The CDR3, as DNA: TGTGCCAGTAGTTCGGGACAGGCCCTACCTGAAGCTTTCTTT. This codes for CASSSGQALPEAFF.

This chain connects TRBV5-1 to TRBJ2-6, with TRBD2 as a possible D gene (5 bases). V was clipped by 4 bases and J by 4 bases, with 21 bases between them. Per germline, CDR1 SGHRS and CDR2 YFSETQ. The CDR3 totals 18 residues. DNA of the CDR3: TGCGCCAGCAGCCCGGCGGGTACAGCTGCTCTGGGGGCCAACGTCCTGACTTTC. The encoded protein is CASSPAGTAALGANVLTF.

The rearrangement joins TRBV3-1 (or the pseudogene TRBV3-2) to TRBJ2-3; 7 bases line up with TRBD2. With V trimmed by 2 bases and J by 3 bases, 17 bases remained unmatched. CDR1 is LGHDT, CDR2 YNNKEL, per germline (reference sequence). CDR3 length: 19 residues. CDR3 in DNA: TGTGCCAGCAGCCAATATAGATATTCGGCGGGAGAAGGAACAGATACGCAGTATTTT. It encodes CASSQYRYSAGEGTDTQYF.